The 9 T cell receptor beta chains presented below share a single source sample, sequenced in a study of brain T cells in children with intractable seizures. Clones were read by immunoSEQ multiplex PCR, and TCRdb kept only the in-frame ones, dropping some. The sample has 70,000 to 90,000 clones, more than 85% seen once; the top ten hold roughly 1.4%. This specimen consisted of peripheral blood, obtained at surgery. The receptors here all came from a boy younger than two with tuberous sclerosis and intractable seizures.

V and J are TRBV15 and TRBJ2-2; D is perhaps TRBD1 (5 bases). This CDR3 has 17 amino acids. The V end was cut by 0 bases, the J end by 5 bases, with 16 bases between. Per germline, CDR1 LNHNV and CDR2 YYDKDF (reference sequence). CDR3 bases: TGTGCCACCAGCAGAGATCGTGGAGCAGGGAAAACCGGGGAGCTGTTTTTT. Protein sequence: CATSRDRGAGKTGELFF.

The chain couples TRBV9 to TRBJ1-3; D may be TRBD1 (6 bases). The CDR3 contains 16 residues. Trimming shortened V by 4 bases and J by 2 bases, and 16 bases separated the two germline ends. Germline-derived CDR1 and CDR2 are SGDLS and YYNGEE. For the CDR3, the DNA is TGTGCCAGCAGCCCCCGGACAGAGCCACCTGGAAACACCATATATTTT. Translation gives CASSPRTEPPGNTIYF. The complete variable domain, with remaining parts taken from reference TRBV9 and TRBJ1-3, reads DSGVTQTPKHLITATGQRVTLRCSPRSGDLSVYWYQQSLDQGLQFLIQYYNGEERAKGNILERFSAQQFPDLHSELNLSSLELGDSALYFCASSPRTEPPGNTIYFGEGSWLTVV.

The chain links TRBV4-1 to TRBJ2-3, with D hard to call. V lost 0 bases to trimming and J lost 6 bases, with 10 bases between them. Per germline, CDR1 MGHRA and CDR2 YSYEKL. CDR3 length: 14 residues. The chain's CDR3 is CASSQDPATDTQYF. The CDR3 nucleotides read TGCGCCAGCAGCCAAGATCCAGCAACGGATACGCAGTATTTT.

The chain couples TRBV5-1 to TRBJ2-6; TRBD1 or TRBD2 may be the D gene (6 bases each). The CDR3 loop spans 17 amino acids. Per germline, CDR1 SGHRS and CDR2 YFSETQ. With 2 bases removed from V and 0 bases from J, the gap between germline ends came to 12 bases. DNA for the CDR3: TGCGCCAGCAGCTTTAACAGGGACTCCTCTGGGGCCAACGTCCTGACTTTC. Amino acid sequence: CASSFNRDSSGANVLTF.

The chain's CDR3 is CAIGDWRRTDTQYF. The CDR3 region has the DNA TGCGCCATCGGGGACTGGCGTCGCACAGATACGCAGTATTTT. The genes are TRBV10-2 and TRBJ2-3; D might be TRBD2 (6 bases). V was clipped by 10 bases and J by 1 base, with 15 bases between them. CDR1 WSHSY and CDR2 SAAADI come from the germline V gene. The length of the CDR3 is 14 residues.

This clone was recorded once. The J gene is TRBJ2-1, the V gene TRBV13; D is perhaps TRBD1 (6 bases). The V and J ends lost 2 bases and 3 bases respectively, with 17 bases between them. From germline, CDR1 is PRHDT and CDR2 FYEKMQ (reference sequence). The CDR3 is 17 amino acids. The CDR3 nucleotides are TGTGCCAGCAGCTTACCCCCCGAACAGGGCGGCTACAATGAGCAGTTCTTC. Amino acid sequence: CASSLPPEQGGYNEQFF.

V is TRBV6-5 and J is TRBJ2-1; D call uncertain. The V gene's germline CDR1 is MNHEY and CDR2 SVGAGI. This CDR3 spans 14 amino acids. Trimming removed 6 bases from V and 3 bases from J, with 12 bases in between. This CDR3 reads CASSLRLHYNEQFF. Written as DNA, the CDR3 is TGTGCCAGCAGCCTGCGACTGCACTACAATGAGCAGTTCTTC.

V usage is TRBV7-9 and J usage is TRBJ1-3, with D possibly matching TRBD1 (6 bases). V shed 7 bases and J shed 0 bases, with 22 bases lying between them. CDR1 and CDR2 from the germline V gene are SEHNR and FQNEAQ (reference sequence). The CDR3 contains 18 residues. The CDR3 DNA follows: TGTGCCAGCATCATTGAACAGAACAGGGCTTACTCTGGAAACACCATATATTTT. The encoded protein is CASIIEQNRAYSGNTIYF.

A word on this clone: The sample has other DNA sequences that encode this CDR3 too. The V call is TRBV12-3 or TRBV12-4, the J call TRBJ2-3; D is ambiguous. V shed 0 bases and J shed 9 bases, with 4 bases lying between them. The CDR3 is made up of 11 amino acids. The CDR3 DNA sequence: TGTGCCAGCAGTTTAGCGGACACGCAGTATTTT. Translation: CASSLADTQYF.